The 25 T cell receptor beta chains given below trace back to one sample, sequenced in a study of blood T cell repertoires in COVID-19. The table came from immunoSEQ multiplex PCR; TCRdb's copy has only in-frame clones and leaves some out. The sample records 160,000 or so clones, roughly 84% being singletons. Source material: peripheral blood. Every receptor here comes from a man between 35 and 55 years old with acute or convalescent COVID-19.

The chain combines TRBV3-1 (or the pseudogene TRBV3-2) with TRBJ1-2; the match to TRBD1 covers 11 bases. This CDR3 comprises 14 residues. The trim removed 1 base at V and 13 bases at J, leaving 8 bases unmatched. The V gene's germline CDR1 is LGHDT and CDR2 YNNKEL (reference sequence). Here the CDR3 DNA reads TGTGCCAGCAGCCAAGGGACAGGGGGCTCTCCCCCCACCTTC. Translating it yields CASSQGTGGSPPTF.

CDR3 in amino acids: CASSARTSGGAGETQYF. The DNA of the CDR3 is TGCGCCAGCAGCGCCCGGACTAGCGGGGGGGCTGGGGAGACCCAGTACTTC. The V gene is TRBV5-1, the J gene TRBJ2-5; 15 bases are shared with TRBD2. Per the germline V gene, CDR1 is SGHRS and CDR2 is YFSETQ. The junction had 9 bases not matched to a gene; V was cut back by 4 bases and J by 5 bases. This CDR3 is built from 17 residues.

The chain uses TRBV27 and TRBJ2-6; 8 bases are a match to TRBD1. The CDR3 has 17 amino acids. With V trimmed by 3 bases and J by 4 bases, 8 bases remained unmatched. CDR1 and CDR2 from the germline V gene are MNHEY and SMNVEV (reference sequence). CDR3 loop: CASSLTGEGYGANVLTF. The CDR3 DNA reads TGTGCCAGCAGTTTGACAGGGGAAGGTTACGGGGCCAACGTCCTGACTTTC.

The chain employs TRBV6-4 and TRBJ1-6; 9 bases line up with TRBD1. This CDR3 is 14 amino acids long. Trimming cost V 3 bases and J 7 bases; bases outside gene matches: 1. The germline CDR1 and CDR2 sequences are MRHNA and SNTAGT. The CDR3 bases are TGTGCCAGCAGTGAGGGACAGGGAAATTCACCCCTCCACTTT. Translation gives CASSEGQGNSPLHF.

The chain carries TRBV14 and TRBJ2-7; D gene unclear. Per the germline V gene, CDR1 is SGHDN and CDR2 is FVKESK. Trimming cost V 4 bases and J 2 bases, with 15 bases left between them. The length of the CDR3 is 15 residues. In DNA, the CDR3 is TGTGCCAGCAGCCCAATGTCGGGTCTTACCTACGAGCAGTACTTC. Encoded protein: CASSPMSGLTYEQYF.

This chain joins TRBV6-1 and TRBJ1-5; D not certain. The germline V gene has CDR1 MNHNS and CDR2 SASEGT. This CDR3 contains 19 residues. V lost 0 bases and J lost 0, with 18 bases in between. The CDR3 nucleotides are TGTGCCAGCAGTGAAGCTCCCAGGACGGACTTCTATAGCAATCAGCCCCAGCATTTT. Protein: CASSEAPRTDFYSNQPQHF.

This chain links TRBV7-2 with TRBJ2-1, with 13 bases fitting TRBD2. CDR1 and CDR2 (germline): SGHTA, FQGNSA. V dropped 6 bases and J dropped 7; count of bases not matched to a gene: 6. This CDR3 is 15 amino acids long. The CDR3 DNA is TGTGCCAGCAGTCACGGACTAGCGGGGGTGAATGAGCAGTTCTTC. This translates into CASSHGLAGVNEQFF.

The chain joins TRBV6-5 to TRBJ1-6; tentatively, D is TRBD1 (5 bases). The CDR3 covers 13 residues. Trimming left V 8 bases short and J 4 bases short, with 9 bases between. The germline CDR1 and CDR2 sequences are MNHEY and SVGAGI. The chain's CDR3 is CASGATYNSPLHF. The CDR3 DNA reads as TGTGCCAGCGGGGCCACATATAATTCACCCCTCCACTTT.

The chain links TRBV19 to TRBJ1-3; unclear D gene. The CDR3 extends over 15 amino acids. The V end was cut by 5 bases, the J end by 0 bases, with 11 bases between. Germline-derived CDR1 and CDR2 are LNHDA and SQIVND (reference sequence). The CDR3 spells CASSEEAYSGNTIYF. The CDR3, as DNA: TGTGCCAGTAGTGAAGAAGCTTACTCTGGAAACACCATATATTTT.

The CDR3, as DNA: TGCGCCAGCAGGGGAGCAGTGAACACCGGGGAGCTGTTTTTT. Encoded protein: CASRGAVNTGELFF. The chain joins TRBV5-1 to TRBJ2-2; maybe TRBD2 (5 bases). The CDR3 is made up of 14 amino acids. Trimming pared 5 bases from V and 1 base from J, leaving 9 bases between. Germline loops: CDR1 SGHRS, CDR2 YFSETQ. Full variable domain (remainder filled in from reference TRBV5-1 and TRBJ2-2): KAGVTQTPRYLIKTRGQQVTLSCSPISGHRSVSWYQQTPGQGLQFLFEYFSETQRNKGNFPGRFSGRQFSNSRSEMNVSTLELGDSALYLCASRGAVNTGELFFGEGSRLTVL.

This sequence joins TRBV3-1 (or the pseudogene TRBV3-2) and TRBJ2-1; no clear D. The CDR3 consists of 15 residues. V was pared by 1 base and J by 0 bases, with 7 bases between. The germline CDR1 and CDR2 sequences are LGHDT and YNNKEL (reference sequence). The CDR3 region is CASSQGRSSYNEQFF. The CDR3 DNA reads TGTGCCAGCAGCCAAGGGCGGAGCTCCTACAATGAGCAGTTCTTC.

The chain employs TRBV5-1 and TRBJ2-7; TRBD1 aligns across 12 bases. CDR1 and CDR2 (germline): SGHRS, YFSETQ. V lost 4 bases, J lost 0 bases, and 5 bases stayed unmatched. The CDR3 consists of 16 residues. In nucleotides, the CDR3 is TGCGCCAGCAGCCGCGGGGACAGGGGGCTCTCCTACGAGCAGTACTTC. Translated: CASSRGDRGLSYEQYF.

V is TRBV30 and J is TRBJ2-5, with TRBD2 matching 9 bases. This CDR3 contains 14 residues. V dropped 3 bases and J dropped 7; count of bases not matched to a gene: 9. CDR1 GTSNPN and CDR2 SVGIG come from the germline V gene (reference sequence). As DNA, the CDR3 is TGTGCCTGGAGATCCAGCGGGGGGTTGCGGACCCAGTACTTC. This sequence encodes CAWRSSGGLRTQYF.

J is TRBJ2-2 and V is TRBV5-1, with a possible D match to TRBD2 (5 bases). Germline CDR1 reads SGHRS; CDR2 reads YFSETQ. V was trimmed by 3 bases and J by 4 bases, leaving 13 bases between them. The CDR3 extends over 15 amino acids. DNA of the CDR3: TGCGCCAGCAGCTCGGGAACAGTCCTCACCGGGGAGCTGTTTTTT. Encoded protein: CASSSGTVLTGELFF.

The chain recombines TRBV10-3 with TRBJ1-2; the match to TRBD1 covers 8 bases. The V gene end was trimmed by 4 bases and the J gene end by 6 bases; junction bases not matched to a gene: 7. This CDR3 has 14 amino acids. Germline V gene data show CDR1 as ENHRY and CDR2 as SYGVKD. CDR3 sequence: CAISADGTGNGYTF. The CDR3 DNA is TGTGCCATCAGTGCCGACGGGACAGGAAATGGCTACACCTTC.

The sample holds one count of this clone. V and J are TRBV15 and TRBJ2-7; TRBD2 matches at 12 bases. The CDR3 sequence is 17 residues long. Germline lookup yields CDR1 LNHNV and CDR2 YYDKDF (reference sequence). The V segment lost 3 bases and the J segment 5 bases; nucleotides outside the gene matches: 11. The CDR3 sequence is CATSSEGRTSGVHEQYF. DNA for the CDR3: TGTGCCACCAGCAGTGAGGGTCGGACTAGCGGGGTCCACGAGCAGTACTTC. Full variable domain (remainder filled in from reference TRBV15 and TRBJ2-7): DAMVIQNPRYQVTQFGKPVTLSCSQTLNHNVMYWYQQKSSQAPKLLFHYYDKDFNNEADTPDNFQSRRPNTSFCFLDIRSPGLGDTAMYLCATSSEGRTSGVHEQYFGPGTRLTVT.

The gene calls are TRBV5-6 and TRBJ1-5; 8 positions agree with TRBD1. J lost 2 bases, V lost 3 bases, and 16 bases had no gene match. From germline, CDR1 is SGHDT and CDR2 YYEEEE. The CDR3 runs to 19 residues. CDR3 in amino acids: CASSSKQGGFGMGNQPQHF. The CDR3 DNA reads as TGTGCCAGCAGCTCAAAACAGGGGGGATTCGGAATGGGCAATCAGCCCCAGCATTTT.

The chain combines TRBV29-1 with TRBJ2-5, with 7 bases identical to TRBD1. With V trimmed by 3 bases and J by 2 bases, 6 bases remained unmatched. This CDR3 is built from 14 residues. Germline V CDR1 and CDR2: SQVTM, ANQGSEA. Here the CDR3 DNA reads TGCAGCGTTGATCCTTCCAGGGGGCAAGAGACCCAGTACTTC. Protein: CSVDPSRGQETQYF.

This clone showed up just a few times. The chain recombines TRBV30 with TRBJ2-1; possible D gene TRBD2, 6 bases. This CDR3 comprises 15 residues. The germline CDR1 and CDR2 sequences are GTSNPN and SVGIG (reference sequence). V lost 0 bases and J lost 6, with 15 bases in between. The CDR3 spells CAWSVAGLPGNEQFF. For the CDR3, the DNA is TGTGCCTGGAGTGTCGCGGGGCTTCCAGGCAATGAGCAGTTCTTC.

The rearrangement joins TRBV4-1 to TRBJ2-5; tentatively, D is TRBD1 (6 bases). Germline V CDR1 and CDR2: MGHRA, YSYEKL. The CDR3 length is 13 residues. V lost 6 bases, J lost 5 bases, and 13 bases lay in between. The CDR3 DNA is TGCGCCAGCAGGCCAACAGGGAGCGAGACCCAGTACTTC. Protein sequence: CASRPTGSETQYF.

This rearrangement joins TRBV3-1 (or the pseudogene TRBV3-2) to TRBJ2-1; tentatively, D is TRBD2 (6 bases). Germline V lookup: CDR1 LGHDT, CDR2 YNNKEL (reference sequence). Trimming left V 5 bases short and J 3 bases short, with 17 bases between. The length of the CDR3 is 16 residues. This CDR3 is CASSTRSGASYNEQFF. CDR3 DNA: TGTGCCAGCAGCACCCGTAGCGGAGCGAGCTACAATGAGCAGTTCTTC.

V is TRBV15 and J is TRBJ2-3; possibly TRBD2 for D (5 bases). V lost 1 base and J lost 0, with 20 bases in between. This CDR3 is built from 19 residues. Germline CDR1 and CDR2: LNHNV and YYDKDF (reference sequence). CDR3 in DNA: TGTGCCACCAGCAGAGTTGGCAGGACTTCACTTTCTAGCACAGATACGCAGTATTTT. Amino acids: CATSRVGRTSLSSTDTQYF. The full variable domain, in which reference TRBV15 and TRBJ2-3 provide the parts outside the CDR3, is DAMVIQNPRYQVTQFGKPVTLSCSQTLNHNVMYWYQQKSSQAPKLLFHYYDKDFNNEADTPDNFQSRRPNTSFCFLDIRSPGLGDTAMYLCATSRVGRTSLSSTDTQYFGPGTRLTVL.

CDR3 protein: CASSKVIWTGVNGYTF. The CDR3 coding sequence is TGTGCCAGCAGCAAAGTAATTTGGACGGGGGTTAATGGCTACACCTTC. This chain joins TRBV21-1 and TRBJ1-2. TRBV21-1 is a known pseudogene. The CDR3 loop spans 16 amino acids.

V usage is TRBV28 and J usage is TRBJ2-2; 8 nucleotides line up with TRBD2. The CDR3 sequence is 15 residues long. Germline values: CDR1 MDHEN, CDR2 SYDVKM. J lost 1 base, V lost 8 bases, and 6 bases had no gene match. For the CDR3, the DNA is TGTGCCAGCCGACCGGGGGGGGAGAACACCGGGGAGCTGTTTTTT. Translating gives CASRPGGENTGELFF.

The rearrangement links TRBV2 to TRBJ1-1, with TRBD1 matching over 8 bases. CDR3 length equals 15 residues. Trimming removed 3 bases from V and 1 base from J; junction bases left unmatched: 4. CDR1 and CDR2 from the germline V gene are SNHLY and FYNNEI. The CDR3 region is CASSEQGAGNTEAFF. The CDR3 DNA is TGTGCCAGCAGTGAGCAGGGGGCTGGGAACACTGAAGCTTTCTTT.